The 8 T cell receptor beta chains given below trace back to one sample, sequenced in a study of breast tumors, draining lymph nodes, adjacent tissues. In TCRdb, the multiplex PCR reads were re-called with MiXCR into one record per CDR3 protein. The sample carries around 230,000 distinct CDR3 sequences, approximately 31% recorded once. Axillary draining lymph nodes of breast cancer patients supplied the node samples. Source material: axillary lymph node tissue. These receptors were taken from a female donor with breast cancer. Some clones in this sample may be carry-over from other donors' samples.

This clonotype has a count of ten or more. V gene TRBV12-3 or TRBV12-4 combines with J gene TRBJ2-3; D gene uncertain. Trimming cost V 3 bases and J 1 base, with 8 bases left between them. The length of the CDR3 is 14 residues. The CDR3 DNA follows: TGTGCCAGCAGTTTTAGGTTGGGCACAGATACGCAGTATTTT. This sequence encodes CASSFRLGTDTQYF.

This clonotype was counted between two and nine times. A much larger clone differs by one base, so this may be a read error. The genes are TRBV6-5 and TRBJ1-3; D is unclear. CDR1 MNHEY and CDR2 SVGAGI come from the germline V gene. The CDR3 spans 12 residues. Here the CDR3 DNA reads TGTGCCAGCAGTCACTCGGGAGGCACCATATATTTT. Its translation is CASSHSGGTIYF.

In this sample, this clonotype turned up a few times. This could be a read error, since a much larger clone is one nucleotide away. This sequence joins TRBV6-5 and TRBJ1-6; weak D call: TRBD1 (6 bases). V shed 6 bases and J shed 6 bases, with 21 bases lying between them. Germline V lookup: CDR1 MNHEY, CDR2 SVGAGI. This CDR3 comprises 17 residues. The CDR3 is CASRLGSVRGGNSPLHF. The CDR3 region has the DNA TGTGCCAGCAGGCTGGGGAGCGTTCGAGGGGGTAATTCACCCCTCCACTTT.

Ten or more counts support this clonotype. This rearrangement joins TRBV7-3 to TRBJ2-6; no reliable D call. The CDR3 is 14 residues long. Germline-derived CDR1 and CDR2 are SGHTA and FQGTGA. The V end lost 6 bases, the J end lost 4 bases, and 10 bases lay between the germline ends. In DNA form, the CDR3 reads TGTGCCAGCAGTACGATAATAGGGGCCAACGTCCTGACTTTC. It is translated as CASSTIIGANVLTF.

Many counts were recorded for this clonotype. The chain couples TRBV12-3 or TRBV12-4 to TRBJ2-6; TRBD1 agrees at 11 bases. The CDR3 has 13 residues. With V trimmed by 8 bases and J by 9 bases, 3 bases remained unmatched. The CDR3 DNA reads TGTGCCAGCGGGGACAGGGGGAACAACGTCCTGACTTTC. Amino acids: CASGDRGNNVLTF.

This clonotype was seen repeatedly, ten times or more. The chain uses TRBV20-1 and TRBJ2-6; D tentatively fits TRBD1 or TRBD2 (5 bases each). The CDR3 covers 14 residues. The germline V gene encodes CDR1 DFQATT and CDR2 SNEGSKA (reference sequence). Trimming took off 5 bases at V and 2 bases at J, with 10 bases between the two ends. CDR3 protein: CSASRGTGANVLTF. The CDR3 coding sequence is TGCAGTGCTTCTCGGGGCACTGGGGCCAACGTCCTGACTTTC.

On this clonotype itself: Here the CDR3 omits its conserved ending phenylalanine or tryptophan, so a read error is the likely source. This sequence joins TRBV20-1 and TRBJ2-7, with 8 positions matching TRBD1. CDR1 and CDR2 (germline): DFQATT, SNEGSKA (reference sequence). CDR3 size: 17 residues. The chain's CDR3 is CSARALLRDRSSHEQYL. CDR3 nucleotide sequence: TGCAGTGCTAGAGCCCTCCTCCGGGACAGGAGCTCCCACGAGCAGTACCTC.

This chain uses TRBV18 with TRBJ1-1; D gene unclear. The CDR3 is made up of 15 amino acids. The germline V and J ends were trimmed by 3 bases and 0 bases, with 11 bases remaining between them. Per the germline V gene, CDR1 is KGHSH and CDR2 is LQKENI. The CDR3 sequence: CASSPPVPMNTEAFF. The CDR3 nucleotides are TGTGCCAGCTCACCTCCCGTTCCTATGAACACTGAAGCTTTCTTT.